This is a list of T cell receptor beta chains from one sample in a study of T-cell memory formation after mild COVID-19. TCRdb ran MiXCR on the 5' RACE reads and lists one entry per CDR3 protein. The table shows approximately 400,000 distinct CDR3 sequences, with 15% to 20% occurring only once. Sequencing was performed on PBMCs or a T cell subset sorted from them (not recorded which). The receptors were gathered from a man aged 18 to 29 who had mild COVID-19 (a few samples of this study predate the infection). Cell type and time point are not known. CDR3s include the opening cysteine and the closing phenylalanine or tryptophan. The D gene is left open where the match is weak. Rows give clone size only sometimes, using once, few, many, or a class for an expanded clone.

TRBJ2-6	NA	TRBV18	NA	TGTGCCAGCTCACCAGGGGCGACAGGGGCCAACGTCCTGACTTTC	CASSPGATGANVLTF
TRBJ1-4	NA	TRBV4-1	few	TGCGCCAGCAGCCAAGAAGGATTAGGCAGGGTTTATGCTAATGAAAAACTGTTTTTT	CASSQEGLGRVYANEKLFF
TRBJ2-5	TRBD2	TRBV7-2	NA	TGTGCCAGCAGCTCTAGCCTGGGGCGGCGGGGGGGCCGCGGGGAGACCCAGTACTTC	CASSSSLGRRGGRGETQYF
TRBJ1-4	NA	TRBV2	NA	TGTGCCAGCAGGCCCATGGGCCTAACTAATGAAAAACTGTTTTTT	CASRPMGLTNEKLFF
TRBJ1-5	NA	TRBV7-2	NA	TGTGCCAGCGACAATCAGCCCCAGCATTTT	CASDNQPQHF
TRBJ2-1	TRBD1	TRBV24-1	NA	TGTGCCACCAGACCGGCCCCGGGACAGGGTTTATCAGGGGGACCCCTTAGCGAGCAGTTCTTC	CATRPAPGQGLSGGPLSEQFF
TRBJ2-3	TRBD2	TRBV9	few	TGTGCCAGCAGCGTAGAGAGCGGGGGAAGCACAGATACGCAGTATTTT	CASSVESGGSTDTQYF
TRBJ2-5	TRBD1	TRBV20-1	NA	TGCAGTGGGAATCACGGGACAGCTCAAGAGACCCAGTACTTC	CSGNHGTAQETQYF
TRBJ2-7	NA	TRBV4-2	few	TGTGCCAGCAGCCAAGATCCCGGGACAAATATCATGTCCTACGAGCAGTACTTC	CASSQDPGTNIMSYEQYF
TRBJ2-4	NA	TRBV7-2	NA	TGTGCCAGCAGCTTAGGACAGGCTACCTTCCTAGCCAAAAACATTCAGTACTTC	CASSLGQATFLAKNIQYF
TRBJ2-1	TRBD1	TRBV18	few	TGTGCCAGCTCACCGGGACAGCCTGAGCAGTTCTTC	CASSPGQPEQFF
TRBJ1-5	NA	TRBV19	NA	TGTGCCAGTAGTATAGGGCGCTTCGGTACCCCCAATCAGCCCCAGCATTTT	CASSIGRFGTPNQPQHF
TRBJ2-3	NA	TRBV12-3/TRBV12-4	few	TGTGCCAGCAGCCCCGGGACTGTTAGCACAGATACGCAGTATTTT	CASSPGTVSTDTQYF
TRBJ1-4	NA	TRBV15	few	TGTGCCACCAGCAGAGATCCCAGGGTCGAAAAACTGTTTTTT	CATSRDPRVEKLFF
TRBJ2-1	NA	TRBV4-3	few	TGCGCCAGCAGCCAAGATCCGACTAGCAATGAGCAGTTCTTC	CASSQDPTSNEQFF
TRBJ2-2	NA	TRBV4-3	NA	TGCGCCAGCAGCCAAGAGGGGTTCGGGGAGCTGTTTTTT	CASSQEGFGELFF
TRBJ2-1	TRBD2	TRBV5-1	NA	TGCGCTAACGACCCCCCAGGCGGGAGCTCATACAATGAGCAGTTCTTC	CANDPPGGSSYNEQFF
TRBJ2-3	TRBD1	TRBV4-3	NA	TGCGCCAGCAGCCAAGAATTGACAGGGACAGATACGCAGTATTTT	CASSQELTGTDTQYF
TRBJ1-1	NA	TRBV5-1	few	TGCGCCAGCAGCTTTGGGTTCGTTGCGAACACTGAAGCTTTCTTT	CASSFGFVANTEAFF
TRBJ2-1	NA	TRBV9	NA	TGTGCCAGCAGCGTAGATACAGTTTCCTACAATGAGCAGTTCTTC	CASSVDTVSYNEQFF
TRBJ2-2	NA	TRBV5-1	few	TGCGCCAGCAGCTTGGAGGGCCAGGGAACCGGGGAGCTGTTTTTT	CASSLEGQGTGELFF
TRBJ1-5	NA	TRBV6-4	NA	TGTGCCAGCTTTAGAGGGCAGGGGTATCAGCCCCAGCATTTT	CASFRGQGYQPQHF
TRBJ2-5	TRBD1	TRBV5-1	NA	TGCGCCAGCAGCTTTGGTGACAGGGGGTACCAAGAGACCCAGTACTTC	CASSFGDRGYQETQYF
TRBJ1-6	TRBD1	TRBV6-5	many	TGTGCCAGCAGTTCCCAGGGGGCTGGTAATTCACCCCTCCACTTT	CASSSQGAGNSPLHF
TRBJ2-1	NA	TRBV7-2	NA	TGTGCCAGCAGCCGGTCGGGGGCATATGAGCAGTTCTTC	CASSRSGAYEQFF
TRBJ2-1	TRBD2	TRBV20-1	NA	TGCAGTGCTGCCCCCCGGGGGGTGGCGTACAATGAGCAGTTCTTC	CSAAPRGVAYNEQFF